These T cell receptor beta chains were read from a single sample in a study of Ad26.COV2.S vaccination and SARS-CoV-2 variants. Method: immunoSEQ multiplex PCR; TCRdb's copy keeps in-frame clones and lacks some. The sample records roughly 380,000 clones, 70% to 90% being singletons. Sample: peripheral blood, taken in a trial of Ad26.COV2.S vaccine versus placebo. The receptors originated from a person aged 18 to 65 who received the Ad26.COV2.S COVID-19 vaccine or a placebo. Both conserved end residues are part of each CDR3.

J gene: TRBJ2-2; V gene: TRBV7-9; CDR3 length: 17; CDR3 protein: CASSSRLGDSNTGELFF
J gene: TRBJ2-1; V gene: TRBV3-1/TRBV3-2; CDR3 length: 14; CDR3 protein: CASSQDDAPLLMFF
J gene: TRBJ2-1; V gene: TRBV10-3; CDR3 length: 14; CDR3 protein: CAIRPGQGLNEQFF
J gene: TRBJ2-6; V gene: TRBV6-2/TRBV6-3; CDR3 length: 15; CDR3 protein: CASSYDSSGANVLTF
J gene: TRBJ1-6; V gene: TRBV27; CDR3 length: 16; CDR3 protein: CASRIGTDSVNSPLHF
J gene: TRBJ2-7; V gene: TRBV5-3; CDR3 length: 18; CDR3 protein: CARRPGTGGSPTPYEQYF
J gene: TRBJ2-7; V gene: TRBV7-2; CDR3 length: 16; CDR3 protein: CASSLAPGLATNEQYF
J gene: TRBJ2-3; V gene: TRBV2; CDR3 length: 15; CDR3 protein: CASSLDGGSTDTQYF
J gene: TRBJ2-3; V gene: TRBV4-1; CDR3 length: 16; CDR3 protein: CASSQPAGMGTDTQYF
J gene: TRBJ1-1; V gene: TRBV5-1; CDR3 length: 16; CDR3 protein: CASSPRGGDLNTEAFF
J gene: TRBJ1-6; V gene: TRBV19; CDR3 length: 12; CDR3 protein: CASSIETQPLHF
J gene: TRBJ2-6; V gene: TRBV28; CDR3 length: 16; CDR3 protein: CASTVAGGTGANVLTF
J gene: TRBJ2-3; V gene: TRBV19; CDR3 length: 16; CDR3 protein: CASSRGGQGAADTQYF
J gene: TRBJ2-1; V gene: TRBV20-1; CDR3 length: 11; CDR3 protein: CSARSGNEQFF
J gene: TRBJ1-4; V gene: TRBV5-1; CDR3 length: 14; CDR3 protein: CASSPEWGGEKLFF
J gene: TRBJ1-6; V gene: TRBV5-1; CDR3 length: 17; CDR3 protein: CASSSTGMSSYNSPLHF
J gene: TRBJ2-7; V gene: TRBV6-5; CDR3 length: 14; CDR3 protein: CASRAPGLGGEQYF
J gene: TRBJ1-1; V gene: TRBV27; CDR3 length: 14; CDR3 protein: CASSTDRLNTEAFF
J gene: TRBJ1-1; V gene: TRBV6-2/TRBV6-3; CDR3 length: 15; CDR3 protein: CASSSLRTGPLEAFF
J gene: TRBJ2-3; V gene: TRBV2; CDR3 length: 15; CDR3 protein: CASRFNTGGTDTQYF
J gene: TRBJ1-2; V gene: TRBV4-3; CDR3 length: 15; CDR3 protein: CASSQETGLPSGYTF
J gene: TRBJ1-1; V gene: TRBV20-1; CDR3 length: 11; CDR3 protein: CSARLNTEAFF
J gene: TRBJ2-5; V gene: TRBV30; CDR3 length: 14; CDR3 protein: CAWTAGGWRETQYF
J gene: TRBJ2-1; V gene: TRBV24-1; CDR3 length: 14; CDR3 protein: CATSDLQGGNEQFF
J gene: TRBJ2-7; V gene: TRBV28; CDR3 length: 13; CDR3 protein: CASTRTGAYEQYF
J gene: TRBJ1-5; V gene: TRBV9; CDR3 length: 18; CDR3 protein: CASSVGGGPPYSNQPQHF
J gene: TRBJ2-2; V gene: TRBV24-1; CDR3 length: 17; CDR3 protein: CATSGTSGGRGTGELFF
J gene: TRBJ2-2; V gene: TRBV24-1; CDR3 length: 15; CDR3 protein: CATSDLQGADGELFF